This T cell receptor beta chain was captured in a study of shared clonotypes between healthy human individuals. General study findings and limits: Several donors shared approximately 5% of their naive CD4 clonotypes. Generally, naive subsets came out with larger estimated richness than memory subsets.

As for this clone: Its antigen is unidentified.

Data came from immunoSEQ multiplex PCR; TCRdb stores just in-frame clones and leaves some out. The table has 950,000 to 1,300,000 clones, about 70% seen once. Germline CDR1 reads LNHDA; CDR2 reads SQIVND (reference sequence). The CDR3 loop spans 15 amino acids. The V and J ends lost 5 bases and 2 bases respectively, with 14 bases between them. Specimen: memory CD4+ T cells sorted from blood. Subset of the sample: CD45RA-negative fraction. This sequence originates from a young man in good health. The chain carries TRBV19 and TRBJ2-3, with D possibly TRBD1 on 5 matching bases. Here the CDR3 DNA reads TGTGCCAGTAGTCCACGACAGACGGTCACAGATACGCAGTATTTT. Translated: CASSPRQTVTDTQYF.